These T cell receptor beta chains were read from a single sample in a study of blood T cell repertoires in COVID-19. Assay: immunoSEQ multiplex PCR; the TCRdb copy retains only in-frame clones and omits some. The profile shows roughly 500,000 clones, over 75% of them singletons. The sample comprised PBMCs or T cells enriched from blood (not recorded which). The receptors derive from a woman aged 40-49 years who had recovered from COVID-19. The conserved cysteine and the conserved F or W are not part of the CDR3 here. Fields, in order: J gene, V gene, CDR3 protein.

J gene: TRBJ2-1
V gene: TRBV11-1
CDR3 protein: ASSTGLAEINEQF

J gene: TRBJ1-2
V gene: TRBV11-3
CDR3 protein: ASSLDRYGYT

J gene: TRBJ1-1
V gene: TRBV10-3
CDR3 protein: ATHRGNTEAF

J gene: TRBJ1-3
V gene: TRBV18
CDR3 protein: ASSPPAGADTIY

J gene: TRBJ1-3
V gene: TRBV5-4
CDR3 protein: ASSITGFFGNTIY

J gene: TRBJ1-2
V gene: TRBV2
CDR3 protein: ASSEDPGVGYGYT

J gene: TRBJ2-1
V gene: TRBV30
CDR3 protein: AWSSAPLAGVSYNEQF

J gene: TRBJ1-2
V gene: TRBV4-3
CDR3 protein: ASSQDPREDRGHGYT

J gene: TRBJ1-2
V gene: TRBV12-3/TRBV12-4
CDR3 protein: ASRGTAGDT

J gene: TRBJ1-5
V gene: TRBV4-1
CDR3 protein: ASSQGTGNQPQH